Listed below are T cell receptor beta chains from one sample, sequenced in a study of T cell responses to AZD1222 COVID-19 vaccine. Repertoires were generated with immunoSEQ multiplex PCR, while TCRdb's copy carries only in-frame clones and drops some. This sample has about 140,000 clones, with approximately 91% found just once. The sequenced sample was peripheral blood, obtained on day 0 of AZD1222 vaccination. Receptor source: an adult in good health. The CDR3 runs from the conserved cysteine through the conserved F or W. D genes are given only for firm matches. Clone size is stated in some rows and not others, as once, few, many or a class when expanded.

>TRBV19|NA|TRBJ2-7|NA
TGTGCCAGTAGTCCCCCCTCGGGGGTCCGAGTCGAGCAGTACTTC
CASSPPSGVRVEQYF
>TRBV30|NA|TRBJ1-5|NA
TGTGCCCTCTCCCGGGGGGGCGCGAGTCAGCCCCAGCATTTT
CALSRGGASQPQHF
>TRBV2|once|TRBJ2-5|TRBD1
TGTGCCAGCAGGAGGGAGGACAGGGGATACTTC
CASRREDRGYF
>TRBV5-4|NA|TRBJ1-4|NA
TGTGCCAGCAGTTTGGCTGCGGAGGGTGAAAAACTGTTTTTT
CASSLAAEGEKLFF
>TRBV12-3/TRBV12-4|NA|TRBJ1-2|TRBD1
TGTGCCAGCAGTCCAACAGGGGCGAGCTACACCTTC
CASSPTGASYTF
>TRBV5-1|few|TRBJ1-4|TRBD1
TGCGCCAGCAGCTTGTCGCCGTACAACAGGGGGACGGGGGAAAAACTGTTTTTT
CASSLSPYNRGTGEKLFF
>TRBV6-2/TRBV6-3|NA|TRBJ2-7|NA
TGTGCCAGCAGTTCCTCGGGGGGCCAATACTACGAGCAGTACTTC
CASSSSGGQYYEQYF
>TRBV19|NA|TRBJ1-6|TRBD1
TGTGCCAGTAGTCTCTTCGCCGGACAGGAGAATTCACCCCTCCACTTT
CASSLFAGQENSPLHF
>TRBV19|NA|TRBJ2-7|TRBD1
TGTGCCAGTAGTTTAAGGGACAGGGACTACGAGCAGTACTTC
CASSLRDRDYEQYF
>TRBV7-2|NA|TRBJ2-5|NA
TGTGCCAGCAGAAACCGGGACACGGCCCAGTACTTC
CASRNRDTAQYF
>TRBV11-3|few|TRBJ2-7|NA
TGTGCCAGCAGCTTAGACTCCTACGAGCAGTACTTC
CASSLDSYEQYF
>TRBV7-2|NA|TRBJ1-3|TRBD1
TGTGCCAGCAGCCCGGACAGGGGTTACACCATATATTTT
CASSPDRGYTIYF
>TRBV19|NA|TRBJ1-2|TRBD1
TGTGCCAGTAGTTCGACCGGACAGGGGACTGGCTACACCTTC
CASSSTGQGTGYTF
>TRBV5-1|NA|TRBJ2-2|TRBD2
TGCGCCAGCAGCCCAGCAGCGGGAGGAAGGGCCGGGGAGCTGTTTTTT
CASSPAAGGRAGELFF
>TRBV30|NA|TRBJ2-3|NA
TGTGCCTGCCGCGCCGGCGATCGTCAATATTTT
CACRAGDRQYF
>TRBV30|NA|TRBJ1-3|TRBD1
TGTGCCTGGGGAAGGGGACAGGGGGGAAACACCATATATTTT
CAWGRGQGGNTIYF
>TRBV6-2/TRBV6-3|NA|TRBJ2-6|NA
TGTGCCAGCAGTCAGACCGGGTCTGGGGCCAACGTCCTGACTTTC
CASSQTGSGANVLTF
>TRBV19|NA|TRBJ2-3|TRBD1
TGTGCCAGTAGTTCGGAAGACAGGGGCGCAGATACGCAGTATTTT
CASSSEDRGADTQYF
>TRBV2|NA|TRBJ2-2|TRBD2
TGTGCCAGCAGTGGGACTAGCGGGAAAGGGGAGCTGTTTTTT
CASSGTSGKGELFF